These T cell receptor beta chains were read from a single sample in a study of blood T cell repertoires in COVID-19. The protocol was immunoSEQ multiplex PCR, while the TCRdb copy is restricted to in-frame clones and leaves out a portion. The sample has 150,000 to 200,000 clones, about 81% seen once. Sequenced: peripheral blood. The receptors originated from a woman aged 80 or over with acute or convalescent COVID-19. Each CDR3 is given with its conserved first and last residue. Each record gives: clone size, V gene, CDR3 protein. Some rows have no size entry. The others give once, few or many, or a class for an expanded clone.

.,TRBV9,CASSVGTSGRVLNYEQYF
.,TRBV10-3,CATGGAGAAYEQYF
.,TRBV9,CASSVRLADHNEQFF
.,TRBV5-3,CARSGGQGVYNEQFF
once,TRBV27,CASSLFQNNEQFF
.,TRBV11-1,CASSSDRVRGYTF
once,TRBV6-2/TRBV6-3,CASSLDRETYEQYF
.,TRBV19,CASSIDYRRMVSSYNEQFF
.,TRBV6-1,CASRTGGNTEAFF
.,TRBV13,CASSLDSQDEQYF
.,TRBV7-2,CASSLARDFSIYEQYF
.,TRBV18,CASSPSIGTTHNEQFF
few,TRBV19,CASSITLPGTAYNEQFF
few,TRBV2,CASGTELNEQFF
.,TRBV7-9,CASSLETRTGIRGANVLTF
once,TRBV15,CATSRRDRNTEAFF
.,TRBV7-9,CASSLGGGGQFF
.,TRBV6-5,CASSYPRGRTGELFF
.,TRBV27,CASSLEAGVYEQYF
.,TRBV7-9,CASSLAGGTQYF
.,TRBV29-1,CSVDQGNTEAFF
.,TRBV19,CASSPKAGASEQYF
.,TRBV5-1,CASSLVGQGVMNTEAFF
.,TRBV10-3,CASSGLEGGDTQYF
.,TRBV11-1,CASSPRTGSYEQYF
.,TRBV5-5,CASSLVGGPVEQYF
.,TRBV29-1,CSVDTAYGYTF
.,TRBV7-2,CASSSPSGMGGKTQYF
.,TRBV10-3,CAISPGQEGWYNEQFF
few,TRBV28,CASSPQGQNTEAFF
.,TRBV4-2,CASSPPSGGNTGELFF
.,TRBV3-1/TRBV3-2,CASSQDLSGQYF
.,TRBV14,CASSPYQAGAVEQYF
.,TRBV5-1,CASSSGVGGDEQFF
.,TRBV19,CASKQSGVNEQFF
.,TRBV24-1,CATSDSLLGTDTQYF
.,TRBV7-9,CASSNLGGSGNTIYF
few,TRBV9,CASSAQGAPGELFF
.,TRBV10-3,CAIMAGNTGELFF
.,TRBV2,CASSGPGQRGYGYTF
.,TRBV19,CASTPFSGNEKLFF
.,TRBV4-3,CASSQDQARAGYGYTF
.,TRBV25-1,CASSVRGLNTEAFF
.,TRBV29-1,CSVEAMTSGGSTDTQYF
.,TRBV4-2,CASSQEGTGPANYGYTF
.,TRBV18,CASSPGQGFYEQYF
.,TRBV5-4,CASSSQGYSNEKLFF
.,TRBV5-6,CASSPTWSGLVTYEQYF
.,TRBV29-1,CSVLPGDKNYEQYF
.,TRBV5-4,CASSAGGRVTEEQYF
.,TRBV1,CTSSQDLAGGRREQFF
.,TRBV5-1,CASSLVRGQNTEAFF
.,TRBV28,CASSFGLADNEQYF
.,TRBV6-2/TRBV6-3,CASSYSPENYGYTF